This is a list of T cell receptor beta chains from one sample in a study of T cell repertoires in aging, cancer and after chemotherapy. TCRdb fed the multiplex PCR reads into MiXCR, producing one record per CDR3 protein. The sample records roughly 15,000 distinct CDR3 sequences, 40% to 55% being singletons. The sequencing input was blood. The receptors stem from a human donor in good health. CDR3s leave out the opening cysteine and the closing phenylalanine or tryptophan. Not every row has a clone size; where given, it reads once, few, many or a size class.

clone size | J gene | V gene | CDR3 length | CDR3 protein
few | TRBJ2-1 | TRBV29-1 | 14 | SVDRTSGGFYNEQF
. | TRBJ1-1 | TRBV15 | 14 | ATSIFRPTSNTEAF
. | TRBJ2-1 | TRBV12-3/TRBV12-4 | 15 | ASSSGGAGAFYNEQF
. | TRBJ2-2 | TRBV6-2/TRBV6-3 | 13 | ASTAGHLNTGELF
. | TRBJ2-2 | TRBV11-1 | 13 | ASSLVPGDTGELF
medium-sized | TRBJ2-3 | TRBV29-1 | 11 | SVDPGNTDTQY
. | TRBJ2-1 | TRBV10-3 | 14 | AISVPAVSSYNEQF
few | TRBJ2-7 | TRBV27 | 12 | ASSLAGRNYEQY
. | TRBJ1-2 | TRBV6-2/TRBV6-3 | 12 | ASSLSMAPRGYT
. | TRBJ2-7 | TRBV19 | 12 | ASSMAGESSEQY
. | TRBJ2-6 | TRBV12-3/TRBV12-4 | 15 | ASSLAGGPSGANVLT
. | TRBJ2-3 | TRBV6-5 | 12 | ASTEDYEPDTQY
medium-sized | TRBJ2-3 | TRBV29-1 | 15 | SVEDQVKAGVADTQY
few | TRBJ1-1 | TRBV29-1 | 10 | SVLPSGAEAF
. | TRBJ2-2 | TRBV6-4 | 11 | ASSDSTTGELF
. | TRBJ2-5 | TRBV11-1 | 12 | ASNSGTGEETQY
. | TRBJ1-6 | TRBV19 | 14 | ASSIYRSLNNSLLH
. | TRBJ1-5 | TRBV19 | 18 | ASSIRAAGGETYSNQPQH
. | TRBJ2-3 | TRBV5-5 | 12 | ASRAEGGAGTQY
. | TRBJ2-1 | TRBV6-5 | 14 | ASSYDSSGFYNEQF
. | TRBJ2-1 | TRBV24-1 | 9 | ATSDQREQF
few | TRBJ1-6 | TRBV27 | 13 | ASSRPDRLTSPLH
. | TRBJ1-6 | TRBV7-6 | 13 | ASSPRWGGNSPLH
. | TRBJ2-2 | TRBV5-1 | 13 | ASSLVDRDGGELF
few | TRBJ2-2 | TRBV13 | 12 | ASSLGHLTGELF
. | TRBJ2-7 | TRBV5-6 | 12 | ASSYRQGTHEQY
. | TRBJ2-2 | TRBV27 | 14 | ASSLNKGANTGELF
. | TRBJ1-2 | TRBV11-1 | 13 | ASSLDGGANYGYT